A single sample is the source of the 2 T cell receptor beta chains below, sequenced in a study of blood T cell repertoires in COVID-19. The method was immunoSEQ multiplex PCR; TCRdb's version includes in-frame clones alone and lacks a portion of them. This table holds roughly 250,000 clones, approximately 80% found once. The specimen was peripheral blood. These receptors were collected from a human donor in a cohort sampled during active COVID-19.

This clone was counted a single time. V and J are TRBV18 and TRBJ1-5; TRBD1 agrees at 8 bases. Trimming removed 3 bases from V and 1 base from J; junction bases left unmatched: 5. This CDR3 comprises 16 residues. CDR1 is KGHSH and CDR2 is LQKENI in the germline V gene. The CDR3 DNA follows: TGTGCCAGCTCACCCAGTGACAGGGGAAGCAATCAGCCCCAGCATTTT. The encoded protein is CASSPSDRGSNQPQHF.

This chain joins TRBV9 and TRBJ2-5, with TRBD1 matching 11 bases. The CDR3 length is 15 residues. V lost 7 bases, J lost 5 bases, and 10 bases stayed unmatched. CDR1 is SGDLS and CDR2 is YYNGEE in the germline V gene. This CDR3 is CASSWDRGKGETQYF. The CDR3 nucleotides are TGTGCCAGCTCCTGGGACAGGGGGAAAGGGGAGACCCAGTACTTC.